A selection of T cell receptor beta chains follows, all from one sample in a study of vaccination and CD4 T cells after COVID-19. Their specific antigens are unknown. Each CDR3 protein is one row after TCRdb ran MiXCR on the PCR reads. The data contain more than 14,000 distinct CDR3 sequences, 40% to 60% of them singletons. Material: CD4+ T cells from blood, cultured in vitro. The receptors stem from a human donor who had recovered from COVID-19. Both conserved end residues are part of each CDR3. The order of the fields is D gene, clone size, J gene, V gene, CDR3 protein, CDR3 DNA. The D gene is left open where the match is weak. Where a row states a size, it is once, few, many or the class of an expanded clone; other rows omit it.

. | few | TRBJ1-2 | TRBV15 | CATSRDRGNYGYTF | TGTGCCACCAGCAGAGATAGGGGGAACTATGGCTACACCTTC
TRBD1 | . | TRBJ2-1 | TRBV28 | CASGGTGGRHNEQFF | TGTGCCAGCGGGGGGACAGGGGGTAGACACAATGAGCAGTTCTTC
. | few | TRBJ2-7 | TRBV12-3/TRBV12-4 | CASSLGRRSIPYEQYF | TGTGCCAGCAGTTTAGGACGGCGTTCCATTCCCTACGAGCAGTACTTC
. | few | TRBJ2-7 | TRBV6-1 | CASSRSVTLSPYEQYF | TGTGCCAGCAGTAGGAGCGTGACACTCTCCCCCTACGAGCAGTACTTC
. | few | TRBJ2-3 | TRBV6-4 | CASSEGNSGTDTQYF | TGTGCCAGCAGTGAGGGAAATAGCGGCACAGATACGCAGTATTTT
. | . | TRBJ2-7 | TRBV6-2/TRBV6-3 | CASSYSGRSYEQYF | TGTGCCAGCAGTTACTCCGGCAGATCCTACGAGCAGTACTTC
. | . | TRBJ2-7 | TRBV7-8 | CASSRRTGFGYEQYF | TGTGCCAGCAGCCGCCGCACAGGGTTTGGTTACGAGCAGTACTTC
TRBD2 | . | TRBJ2-5 | TRBV20-1 | CSAFSGRGQETQYF | TGCAGTGCTTTTAGCGGGAGGGGCCAAGAGACCCAGTACTTC
TRBD2 | few | TRBJ2-2 | TRBV7-2 | CASSLTSGRSTGELFF | TGTGCCAGCAGCTTAACTAGCGGGAGGAGTACCGGGGAGCTGTTTTTT
. | few | TRBJ1-1 | TRBV10-3 | CAIRGGNTEAFF | TGTGCCATCAGGGGGGGGAACACTGAAGCTTTCTTT
TRBD1 | . | TRBJ1-2 | TRBV7-8 | CASSRDRAGGYTF | TGTGCCAGCAGCCGGGACAGGGCTGGAGGCTACACCTTC
. | . | TRBJ2-1 | TRBV6-1 | CASSRLRGNEQFF | TGTGCCAGCAGTCGACTTAGGGGGAATGAGCAGTTCTTC
. | few | TRBJ1-1 | TRBV30 | CAWSEQQNTEAFF | TGTGCCTGGAGTGAACAGCAGAACACTGAAGCTTTCTTT
TRBD2 | . | TRBJ2-1 | TRBV6-2/TRBV6-3 | CASSYGTSGVRGNEQFF | TGTGCCAGCAGTTACGGGACTAGCGGCGTCCGTGGCAATGAGCAGTTCTTC
TRBD1 | . | TRBJ1-2 | TRBV10-3 | CAISDAGQGTYGYTF | TGTGCCATCAGTGATGCGGGACAGGGGACCTATGGCTACACCTTC
. | . | TRBJ1-5 | TRBV18 | CASSPPGGNSNQPQHF | TGTGCCAGCTCACCACCGGGAGGAAATAGCAATCAGCCCCAGCATTTT
. | . | TRBJ2-1 | TRBV28 | CASRLGVGGYNEQFF | TGTGCCAGCAGATTGGGAGTCGGTGGGTACAATGAGCAGTTCTTC
. | . | TRBJ2-7 | TRBV12-3/TRBV12-4 | CASSLRSNWYEQYF | TGTGCCAGCAGCCTAAGGTCGAATTGGTACGAGCAGTACTTC
TRBD1 | . | TRBJ1-5 | TRBV20-1 | CSAAQGIGRPQHF | TGCAGTGCTGCACAGGGGATCGGGCGGCCCCAGCATTTT
. | . | TRBJ1-1 | TRBV12-3/TRBV12-4 | CASSPFRTRDNTEAFF | TGTGCCAGCAGTCCCTTCCGCACCCGAGATAACACTGAAGCTTTCTTT
. | . | TRBJ1-1 | TRBV18 | CASSPGGQNTEAFF | TGTGCCAGCTCACCGGGCGGGCAGAACACTGAAGCTTTCTTT
TRBD1 | . | TRBJ2-3 | TRBV7-2 | CASSLQGARADTQYF | TGTGCCAGCAGCTTACAGGGGGCGCGGGCAGATACGCAGTATTTT
. | few | TRBJ2-3 | TRBV20-1 | CSASTLTGTDTQYF | TGCAGTGCCTCTACGCTCACGGGCACAGATACGCAGTATTTT
. | . | TRBJ1-6 | TRBV10-3 | CAISVSSTVGSPLHF | TGTGCCATCAGTGTTTCTTCGACGGTGGGTTCACCCCTCCACTTT
. | . | TRBJ1-1 | TRBV6-1 | CASAGIRTEAFF | TGTGCCAGCGCGGGAATTAGGACTGAAGCTTTCTTT
TRBD2 | . | TRBJ2-5 | TRBV19 | CASSTASGGRRETQYF | TGTGCCAGTAGTACAGCTAGCGGGGGTAGGAGGGAGACCCAGTACTTC
. | few | TRBJ2-3 | TRBV24-1 | CATSGLPGTSTDTQYF | TGTGCCACCAGTGGTTTGCCAGGGACTAGCACAGATACGCAGTATTTT
. | . | TRBJ1-2 | TRBV19 | CASREPPYGYTF | TGTGCCAGTAGAGAGCCCCCTTATGGCTACACCTTC
. | . | TRBJ1-1 | TRBV6-2/TRBV6-3 | CASSYLDWAEAFF | TGTGCCAGCAGTTACCTTGACTGGGCTGAAGCTTTCTTT
. | . | TRBJ1-1 | TRBV6-1 | CASTQGPEAFF | TGTGCCAGCACCCAGGGACCTGAAGCTTTCTTT
TRBD1 | . | TRBJ1-2 | TRBV7-8 | CASSSLEDRGRRGYTF | TGTGCCAGCAGCTCACTCGAGGACAGGGGGCGCCGAGGCTACACCTTC
. | . | TRBJ2-7 | TRBV20-1 | CSAREDETPTPYEQYF | TGCAGTGCTAGAGAAGATGAGACTCCTACCCCCTACGAGCAGTACTTC
. | . | TRBJ2-3 | TRBV20-1 | CSASGSTDTQYF | TGCAGTGCTAGCGGGAGCACAGATACGCAGTATTTT
TRBD2 | few | TRBJ2-5 | TRBV11-3 | CASSLGTLAGGQQETQYF | TGTGCCAGCAGCTTAGGTACGCTAGCGGGAGGACAGCAAGAGACCCAGTACTTC
. | few | TRBJ2-2 | TRBV6-2/TRBV6-3 | CASGGYSGGTGELFF | TGTGCCAGCGGGGGTTACAGTGGAGGCACCGGGGAGCTGTTTTTT
. | . | TRBJ2-2 | TRBV18 | CASSKGLNTGELFF | TGTGCCAGCTCCAAGGGGTTGAACACCGGGGAGCTGTTTTTT
. | once | TRBJ2-6 | TRBV7-9 | CASEGRRTSAGANVLTF | TGTGCCTCCGAGGGGAGGCGGACGTCAGCTGGGGCCAACGTCCTGACTTTC
TRBD1 | . | TRBJ2-7 | TRBV30 | CAWNRGQGSYEQYF | TGTGCCTGGAATAGGGGACAGGGGTCATACGAGCAGTACTTC
. | . | TRBJ2-7 | TRBV19 | CASSIRGTYEQYF | TGTGCCAGTAGTATCAGGGGAACCTACGAGCAGTACTTC
. | few | TRBJ2-2 | TRBV24-1 | CATSDTGELFF | TGTGCCACCAGCGACACCGGGGAGCTGTTTTTT
. | . | TRBJ1-5 | TRBV12-3/TRBV12-4 | CASSLGDQPQHF | TGTGCCAGCAGTTTGGGAGATCAGCCCCAGCATTTT
. | . | TRBJ2-3 | TRBV7-2 | CASSARVGGAKNTDTQYF | TGTGCCAGCAGCGCCCGGGTTGGGGGGGCTAAGAACACAGATACGCAGTATTTT
TRBD2 | . | TRBJ2-7 | TRBV9 | CASSTGLAGEKGAYEQYF | TGTGCCAGCAGCACAGGACTAGCGGGAGAAAAGGGGGCCTACGAGCAGTACTTC
. | . | TRBJ2-5 | TRBV7-2 | CASSLRVRQETQYF | TGTGCCAGCAGCTTAAGGGTTCGGCAAGAGACCCAGTACTTC
TRBD1 | . | TRBJ2-1 | TRBV12-3/TRBV12-4 | CASNTGDEQFF | TGTGCCAGCAACACAGGGGATGAGCAGTTCTTC
TRBD1 | few | TRBJ1-2 | TRBV7-3 | CASSLSGQGTYGYTF | TGTGCCAGCAGCTTATCAGGACAGGGGACCTATGGCTACACCTTC